Below are 5 T cell receptor beta chains sequenced from a single sample in a study of low-dose radiotherapy and immunotherapy resistance in tumors. TRAV and TRBV primers primed cDNA for both TCRalpha and TCRbeta. The PCR that amplified TCRs ran for 20 to 25 cycles, relying on a constant-region primer and a V-primer adapter. MiXCR was run by TCRdb on the reads, yielding one entry per CDR3 protein. The data contain some 88,000 distinct CDR3 sequences, 9.4% of them singletons. Sample time point: before trial treatment. The starting material was PBMCs, obtained before treatment. These receptors came from a male donor with prostate cancer.

This clonotype was observed many times. The chain uses TRBV7-9 and TRBJ1-2; D call uncertain. Germline-derived CDR1 and CDR2 are SEHNR and FQNEAQ (reference sequence). Trimming removed 5 bases from V and 8 bases from J, with 12 bases in between. The CDR3 is 12 residues long. CDR3 sequence (DNA): TGTGCCAGCAGCCCGACACTTATGGGCTACACCTTC. Its translation is CASSPTLMGYTF.

In its sample, this clonotype was seen many times. This rearrangement joins TRBV3-1 to TRBJ2-3, with no clear D. Trimming cost V 4 bases and J 6 bases, with 11 bases left between them. CDR1 and CDR2 (germline): LGHDT, YNNKEL (reference sequence). This CDR3 is 13 amino acids long. The CDR3, as DNA: TGTGCCAGCAGCCGACAATCCTCCGATACGCAGTATTTT. Amino acid sequence: CASSRQSSDTQYF.

There are many counts of this clonotype. The rearrangement joins TRBV5-6 to TRBJ2-7; unclear D gene. CDR1 and CDR2 (germline): SGHDT, YYEEEE. This CDR3 contains 11 residues. Deletions cut 4 bases from V and 3 bases from J, with 5 bases between. The DNA for the CDR3 is TGTGCCAGCAGCGGCTTCTACGAGCAGTACTTC. Protein sequence: CASSGFYEQYF. The full variable domain, in which reference TRBV5-6 and TRBJ2-7 provide the parts outside the CDR3, is DAGVTQSPTHLIKTRGQQVTLRCSPKSGHDTVSWYQQALGQGPQFIFQYYEEEERQRGNFPDRFSGHQFPNYSSELNVNALLLGDSALYLCASSGFYEQYFGPGTRLTVT.

This clonotype was detected many times. V gene TRBV28 combines with J gene TRBJ2-2, with 11 bases aligning to TRBD1. The junction had 5 bases not matched to a gene; V was cut back by 7 bases and J by 7 bases. The CDR3 sequence is 14 residues long. Germline lookup yields CDR1 MDHEN and CDR2 SYDVKM. The chain's CDR3 is CASTDRGRIGELFF. The DNA of the CDR3 is TGTGCCAGCACGGACAGGGGGCGTATCGGGGAGCTGTTTTTT.

Many counts were recorded for this clonotype. This chain joins TRBV7-2 and TRBJ2-1; D is unresolved. Deletions cut 0 bases from V and 11 bases from J, with 8 bases between. CDR3 length: 12 residues. Looked up from germline, CDR1 is SGHTA and CDR2 is FQGNSA. CDR3 sequence (DNA): TGTGCCAGCAGCTTAGCGGGCCTACAGCAGTTCTTC. Protein: CASSLAGLQQFF.